This T cell receptor (beta chain) was identified during a study of CD8+CD57+ T cells in acquired aplastic anemia. Looking at the study overall: Mean DNA quantity obtained from sorted CD4+ and CD8+ cells was 3 to 4 ug.

Study results and limitations: The number of CD8+ CDR3 sequences shared by patients and controls was around 30.

Profiles of TCR beta VDJ and CDR3 were generated from a genomic DNA template. TCRdb fed the reads into MiXCR, producing one record per CDR3 protein. The repertoire holds approximately 300,000 distinct CDR3 sequences, with under 60% as singletons. This CDR3 is 13 amino acids long. V was trimmed by 11 bases and J by 4 bases, leaving 15 bases between them. Germline V gene sequence: CDR1 LNHDA, CDR2 SQIVND (reference sequence). About this clonotype itself: The antigen remains unidentified.

Individuals selected for sequencing had exhibited CD8+CD57+ cell expansion on flow cytometry. Every one of the patients had aplastic anemia (severe, acquired). Patients had undergone no therapy by the time their blood was sampled. J is TRBJ1-5 and V is TRBV19; D gene uncertain. Sequenced material: sorted CD4+, CD8+, or CD8+CD57+ T cells (not recorded which) from PBMCs. The sequence was obtained from a human donor with aplastic anemia. CDR3 sequence reads: CAWSVGVNQPQHF. The CDR3 DNA follows: TGTGCCTGGAGTGTAGGAGTTAATCAGCCCCAGCATTTT.